The rows below give T cell receptor beta chains drawn from one sample of a study of blood T cell repertoires in COVID-19. Profiling relied on immunoSEQ multiplex PCR, and the TCRdb table lists in-frame clones only, not all of them. The sample holds about 42,000 clones; 70% to 90% are singletons and the top ten take around 3.5%. The specimen sequenced was peripheral blood. These receptors were taken from a human donor in a cohort sampled during active COVID-19. Each CDR3 is given with its conserved first and last residue. A D gene is named only where the DNA matches it firmly. Rows may omit the clone size; those that give it use once, few, many or a size class.

V	size	J	D	CDR3	DNA
TRBV5-1	.	TRBJ2-5	.	CASSLETDQETQYF	TGCGCCAGCAGCTTGGAGACAGACCAAGAGACCCAGTACTTC
TRBV19	.	TRBJ1-2	TRBD1	CASSADPGFRGQVRNYGYTF	TGTGCCAGTAGTGCCGATCCCGGGTTCCGGGGACAGGTTCGTAACTATGGCTACACCTTC
TRBV6-5	.	TRBJ2-7	.	CASHSPAQGRNEQYF	TGTGCCAGCCATTCCCCAGCGCAGGGGCGAAACGAGCAGTACTTC
TRBV7-2	.	TRBJ2-7	TRBD2	CASSLAGGREQYF	TGTGCCAGCAGCTTAGCGGGAGGGAGGGAGCAGTACTTC
TRBV30	.	TRBJ2-6	.	CAWLGVSGANVLTF	TGTGCCTGGTTGGGAGTCTCTGGGGCCAACGTCCTGACTTTC
TRBV7-8	.	TRBJ1-2	TRBD1	CASSPGQGAFGYTF	TGTGCCAGCAGCCCGGGACAGGGGGCTTTCGGCTACACCTTC
TRBV3-1/TRBV3-2	.	TRBJ1-6	.	CASSQVQGDSPLHF	TGTGCCAGCAGCCAAGTCCAGGGTGACTCACCCCTCCACTTT
TRBV2	.	TRBJ2-3	.	CASTTAANAGDTQYF	TGTGCCAGCACCACCGCCGCTAACGCGGGAGATACGCAGTATTTT
TRBV5-5	.	TRBJ2-7	.	CASSLVGSSYYEQYF	TGTGCCAGCAGCTTGGTGGGTAGTAGCTACTACGAGCAGTACTTC
TRBV6-5	.	TRBJ1-2	.	CASSPQGANYGYTF	TGTGCCAGCTCCCCACAGGGAGCTAACTATGGCTACACCTTC
TRBV6-4	.	TRBJ2-1	.	CASSEKGGSYNEQFF	TGTGCCAGCAGTGAAAAAGGGGGCTCCTACAATGAGCAGTTCTTC
TRBV15	.	TRBJ1-2	.	CATSRGQDYGYTF	TGTGCCACCAGCAGGGGGCAGGACTATGGCTACACCTTC
TRBV12-2	.	TRBJ2-1	.	CASRFGSFEQFF	TGTGCAAGTCGCTTTGGGAGTTTTGAGCAGTTCTTC
TRBV5-1	.	TRBJ1-3	TRBD1	CASSPDRGRSVGNTIYF	TGCGCCAGCAGCCCAGACAGGGGAAGGTCAGTTGGAAACACCATATATTTT
TRBV25-1	.	TRBJ2-5	.	CASSPPGGGAETQYF	TGTGCCAGCAGTCCACCTGGGGGGGGCGCGGAGACCCAGTACTTC
TRBV7-2	.	TRBJ2-5	.	CASSGGAQETQYF	TGTGCCAGCAGCGGGGGGGCCCAGGAGACCCAGTACTTC
TRBV5-5	.	TRBJ1-2	TRBD1	CASSLIQGTYGYTF	TGTGCCAGCAGCTTGATACAGGGGACGTACGGCTACACCTTC
TRBV19	.	TRBJ1-1	TRBD1	CASSRTGLDTEAFF	TGTGCCAGTAGCAGGACAGGGCTTGACACTGAAGCTTTCTTT
TRBV5-5	.	TRBJ2-2	.	CASSLSPGVDTGELFF	TGTGCCAGCAGCTTGAGCCCGGGAGTCGACACCGGGGAGCTGTTTTTT
TRBV7-9	.	TRBJ2-2	TRBD2	CAASSNAGGVHTGELFF	TGTGCCGCCAGCAGCAATGCGGGGGGGGTCCACACCGGGGAGCTGTTTTTT
TRBV7-2	.	TRBJ1-5	TRBD1	CASSLLTGANQPQHF	TGTGCCAGCAGCTTACTGACAGGGGCAAATCAGCCCCAGCATTTT
TRBV29-1	.	TRBJ2-7	TRBD1	CSVQRTGYEQYF	TGCAGCGTTCAGCGGACAGGCTACGAGCAGTACTTC
TRBV4-3	.	TRBJ1-3	.	CASSQGPYTSSGNTIYF	TGCGCCAGCAGCCAAGGCCCTTATACGAGCTCTGGAAACACCATATATTTT
TRBV2	.	TRBJ2-3	TRBD2	CASSERVLAGGPPDTQYF	TGTGCCAGCAGTGAACGGGTTCTAGCGGGAGGGCCTCCAGATACGCAGTATTTT
TRBV11-1	.	TRBJ2-5	TRBD1	CASSYRQGARIETQYF	TGTGCCAGCAGCTACAGACAGGGGGCCAGGATAGAGACCCAGTACTTC
TRBV5-1	.	TRBJ2-5	TRBD2	CASRLAGNQGETQYF	TGCGCCAGCAGACTAGCGGGGAATCAGGGGGAGACCCAGTACTTC
TRBV11-2	.	TRBJ2-1	TRBD1	CASSLSNRGVIFNEQFF	TGTGCCAGCAGCTTATCGAACAGGGGCGTTATATTTAATGAGCAGTTCTTC
TRBV7-9	.	TRBJ2-3	TRBD2	CASSKAGGSTDTQYF	TGTGCCAGCAGCAAAGCGGGGGGTAGCACAGATACGCAGTATTTT
TRBV5-1	.	TRBJ2-7	TRBD1	CASRDREYEQYF	TGCGCCAGTAGGGACAGGGAGTACGAGCAGTACTTC
TRBV20-1	.	TRBJ1-5	.	CSASSQGSNQPQHF	TGCAGTGCTAGTAGTCAGGGAAGCAATCAGCCCCAGCATTTT
TRBV7-9	medium-sized	TRBJ1-3	.	CASSLNQGGSGNTIYF	TGTGCCAGCAGCTTAAACCAGGGTGGCTCTGGAAACACCATATATTTT
TRBV3-1/TRBV3-2	.	TRBJ2-7	TRBD1	CASSPGQRTSYEQYF	TGTGCCAGCAGCCCGGGACAGCGAACGTCCTACGAGCAGTACTTC
TRBV5-1	.	TRBJ1-4	.	CASSRGSDPNEKLFF	TGCGCCAGCAGCAGAGGATCAGATCCTAATGAAAAACTGTTTTTT
TRBV9	.	TRBJ2-1	TRBD2	CAGMGLASNEQFF	TGTGCCGGCATGGGACTAGCGTCCAATGAGCAGTTCTTC
TRBV4-2	few	TRBJ2-7	TRBD1	CASSQEGTGTYEQYF	TGTGCCAGCAGCCAAGAGGGGACAGGTACCTACGAGCAGTACTTC
TRBV7-2	.	TRBJ2-1	TRBD2	CASSLGGGSYNEQFF	TGTGCCAGCAGCTTAGGCGGGGGCTCCTACAATGAGCAGTTCTTC
TRBV5-1	.	TRBJ2-1	TRBD1	CASSLWDSSYNEQFF	TGCGCCAGCAGCCTATGGGACAGCTCCTACAATGAGCAGTTCTTC
TRBV7-2	.	TRBJ2-7	.	CASTPVGGQHEQYF	TGTGCCAGCACCCCTGTCGGGGGGCAACACGAGCAGTACTTC
TRBV5-1	.	TRBJ2-1	.	CASTETSSSYNEQFF	TGCGCCAGCACCGAGACTAGTTCCTCCTACAATGAGCAGTTCTTC
TRBV2	.	TRBJ1-1	.	CASSEGGREAFF	TGTGCCAGCAGTGAAGGGGGGAGGGAAGCTTTCTTT
TRBV15	.	TRBJ2-5	.	CATSRPADYKETQYF	TGTGCCACCAGCAGACCCGCGGACTATAAAGAGACCCAGTACTTC
TRBV6-6	.	TRBJ2-4	TRBD2	CASSYPGGGKNIQYF	TGTGCCAGCAGTTACCCTGGGGGGGGCAAAAACATTCAGTACTTC